Sequencing of this TCR beta chain was carried out in a study of shared clonotypes between healthy human individuals. Trimming shortened V by 0 bases and J by 1 base, and 10 bases separated the two germline ends. CDR3 size: 16 residues. Germline CDR1 and CDR2: SGHAT and FQNNGV. The protocol was immunoSEQ multiplex PCR, while the TCRdb copy is restricted to in-frame clones and leaves out a portion. The sample lists under 1,100,000 clones, roughly 80% occurring once. This clone was observed once. The sample comprised memory CD4+ T cells sorted from blood. The subset denotes: CD45RA-negative fraction. This TCR derives from a man aged 18-30 years in good health. V and J are TRBV11-2 and TRBJ1-3; unclear D gene. The CDR3 reads CASSLDLRVSGNTIYF. CDR3 in DNA: TGTGCCAGCAGCTTAGATCTTAGGGTTTCTGGAAACACCATATATTTT.